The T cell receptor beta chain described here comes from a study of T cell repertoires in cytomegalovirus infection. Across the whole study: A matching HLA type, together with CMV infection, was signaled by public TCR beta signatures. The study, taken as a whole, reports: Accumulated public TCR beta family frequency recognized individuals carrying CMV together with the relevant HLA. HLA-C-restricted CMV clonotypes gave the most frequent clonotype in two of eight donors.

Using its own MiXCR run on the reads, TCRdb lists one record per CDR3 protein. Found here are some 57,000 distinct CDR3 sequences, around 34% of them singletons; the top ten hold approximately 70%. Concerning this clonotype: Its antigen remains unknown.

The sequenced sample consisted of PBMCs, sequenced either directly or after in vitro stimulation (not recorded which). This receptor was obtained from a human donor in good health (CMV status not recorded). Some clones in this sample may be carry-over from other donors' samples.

Here the CDR3 reads CASTKGPLGVNTEAFF. CDR3 nucleotide sequence: TGTGCCAGTACCAAGGGCCCTTTGGGTGTAAACACTGAAGCTTTCTTT. The V call is TRBV19, the J call TRBJ1-1; D remains ambiguous. Trimming took 7 bases from V and 2 from J, leaving 20 bases between them. The CDR3 loop spans 16 amino acids. Germline CDR1 is LNHDA and CDR2 is SQIVND (reference sequence).